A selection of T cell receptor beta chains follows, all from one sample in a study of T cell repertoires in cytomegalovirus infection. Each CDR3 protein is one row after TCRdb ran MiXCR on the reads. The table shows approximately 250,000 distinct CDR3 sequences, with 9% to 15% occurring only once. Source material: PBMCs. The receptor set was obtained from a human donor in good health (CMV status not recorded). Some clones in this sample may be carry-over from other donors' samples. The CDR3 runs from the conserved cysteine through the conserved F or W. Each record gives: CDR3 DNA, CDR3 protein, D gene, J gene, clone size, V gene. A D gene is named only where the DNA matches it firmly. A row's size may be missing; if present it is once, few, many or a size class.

CDR3 DNA: TGTGCCAGCAGCTCCCCCCGGGCAGGGCTTACGTACGAGCAGTACTTC
CDR3 protein: CASSSPRAGLTYEQYF
D gene: -
J gene: TRBJ2-7
clone size: -
V gene: TRBV5-4

CDR3 DNA: TGTGCCAGCAGCTTCTCGATTGGGATTGACGACGATACGCAGTATTTT
CDR3 protein: CASSFSIGIDDDTQYF
D gene: -
J gene: TRBJ2-3
clone size: many
V gene: TRBV7-2

CDR3 DNA: TGCAGCGTTACGGGACAGCCATACGAGCAGTACTTC
CDR3 protein: CSVTGQPYEQYF
D gene: TRBD1
J gene: TRBJ2-7
clone size: -
V gene: TRBV29-1

CDR3 DNA: TGTGCCAGCAGCTTAACGTCTGGGGGGAACACTGAAGCTTTCTTT
CDR3 protein: CASSLTSGGNTEAFF
D gene: -
J gene: TRBJ1-1
clone size: many
V gene: TRBV7-3

CDR3 DNA: TGTGCCAGCAGCCAGAGCACCGATGGCTACACCTTC
CDR3 protein: CASSQSTDGYTF
D gene: -
J gene: TRBJ1-2
clone size: few
V gene: TRBV4-2

CDR3 DNA: TGTGCCAGTAGCCTTTTACTAGCGGGAGAACGAAACATTCAGTACTTC
CDR3 protein: CASSLLLAGERNIQYF
D gene: TRBD2
J gene: TRBJ2-4
clone size: -
V gene: TRBV19

CDR3 DNA: TGCGCCAGCAGCCAGCGGACAGGGGAATACTATGGCTACACCTTC
CDR3 protein: CASSQRTGEYYGYTF
D gene: TRBD1
J gene: TRBJ1-2
clone size: many
V gene: TRBV4-3

CDR3 DNA: TGTGCCAGCTCATCTCGACAGGCCTCCTACGAGCAGTACTTC
CDR3 protein: CASSSRQASYEQYF
D gene: -
J gene: TRBJ2-7
clone size: -
V gene: TRBV18

CDR3 DNA: TGCGCCAGCAGCCACAGAGGTCCAACTAATGAAAAACTGTTTTTT
CDR3 protein: CASSHRGPTNEKLFF
D gene: -
J gene: TRBJ1-4
clone size: -
V gene: TRBV5-1

CDR3 DNA: TGTGCCAGTAGTCCCACTAAGTTGTTGGTCACCGGGGTGCTGTTTTTT
CDR3 protein: CASSPTKLLVTGVLFF
D gene: -
J gene: TRBJ2-2
clone size: -
V gene: TRBV19

CDR3 DNA: TGTGCCAGTAGTATCATACAGGGCAGGCAGCCCCAGCATTTT
CDR3 protein: CASSIIQGRQPQHF
D gene: -
J gene: TRBJ1-5
clone size: few
V gene: TRBV19

CDR3 DNA: TGTGCCAGTAGTTCTCCTCGACTAGCGGGGCAAGAGACCCAGTACTTC
CDR3 protein: CASSSPRLAGQETQYF
D gene: TRBD2
J gene: TRBJ2-5
clone size: many
V gene: TRBV19

CDR3 DNA: TGTGCCAGCAGCGCGACAGCCCTAGGGACCCAGTACTTC
CDR3 protein: CASSATALGTQYF
D gene: -
J gene: TRBJ2-5
clone size: many
V gene: TRBV7-2

CDR3 DNA: TGTGCCAGCAGTCCTAGCGGCAGATACTATGGCTACACCTTC
CDR3 protein: CASSPSGRYYGYTF
D gene: -
J gene: TRBJ1-2
clone size: many
V gene: TRBV5-5

CDR3 DNA: TGTGCCAGCAACCCGGACAGGGACACTGAAGCTTTCTTT
CDR3 protein: CASNPDRDTEAFF
D gene: TRBD1
J gene: TRBJ1-1
clone size: few
V gene: TRBV4-2

CDR3 DNA: TGTGCCAGCAGTTTAGGACACCTTAGCAATCAGCCCCAGCATTTT
CDR3 protein: CASSLGHLSNQPQHF
D gene: -
J gene: TRBJ1-5
clone size: -
V gene: TRBV12-3/TRBV12-4

CDR3 DNA: TGTGCCAGTAGTAGCCCTACTAGCGCCGACTACGAGCAGTACTTC
CDR3 protein: CASSSPTSADYEQYF
D gene: TRBD2
J gene: TRBJ2-7
clone size: many
V gene: TRBV19

CDR3 DNA: TGTGCCAGTCTCCGCCGGGACTATAACAATGAGCAGTTCTTC
CDR3 protein: CASLRRDYNNEQFF
D gene: TRBD2
J gene: TRBJ2-1
clone size: -
V gene: TRBV6-2/TRBV6-3

CDR3 DNA: TGTGCCAGCTCGGACAGGGGGCGCGAAAAACTGTTTTTT
CDR3 protein: CASSDRGREKLFF
D gene: TRBD1
J gene: TRBJ1-4
clone size: few
V gene: TRBV2

CDR3 DNA: TGTGCCAGCAGTCCGGGACAGGGATCTGGGGCCAACGTCCTGACTTTC
CDR3 protein: CASSPGQGSGANVLTF
D gene: TRBD1
J gene: TRBJ2-6
clone size: many
V gene: TRBV6-4

CDR3 DNA: TGTGCCAGCAGATTCGTTGTAGGCGGGGAGCTGTTTTTT
CDR3 protein: CASRFVVGGELFF
D gene: -
J gene: TRBJ2-2
clone size: many
V gene: TRBV2

CDR3 DNA: TGTGCCAGCAGCTTAGAGCGGGGGCCGACCTCCTACGAGCAGTACTTC
CDR3 protein: CASSLERGPTSYEQYF
D gene: TRBD2
J gene: TRBJ2-7
clone size: many
V gene: TRBV7-2

CDR3 DNA: TGTGCCAGCAGTTTTTCGGGACTAGCTGGGGATGAGCAGTTCTTC
CDR3 protein: CASSFSGLAGDEQFF
D gene: TRBD2
J gene: TRBJ2-1
clone size: few
V gene: TRBV28

CDR3 DNA: TGTGCCAGCAGTTTAGCAGGGAAGAACATTCAGTACTTC
CDR3 protein: CASSLAGKNIQYF
D gene: -
J gene: TRBJ2-4
clone size: many
V gene: TRBV12-3/TRBV12-4

CDR3 DNA: TGTGCCAGCAGATTGGGGATCGGGGAGCTGTTTTTT
CDR3 protein: CASRLGIGELFF
D gene: -
J gene: TRBJ2-2
clone size: many
V gene: TRBV28

CDR3 DNA: TGTGCTAGTGGTTCAGCCGGGCAATATAATGAAAAACTGTTTTTT
CDR3 protein: CASGSAGQYNEKLFF
D gene: -
J gene: TRBJ1-4
clone size: -
V gene: TRBV12-5

CDR3 DNA: TGTGCCAGCAGCTCGGACAGGGGAATAAACACTGAAGCTTTCTTT
CDR3 protein: CASSSDRGINTEAFF
D gene: TRBD1
J gene: TRBJ1-1
clone size: many
V gene: TRBV7-2

CDR3 DNA: TGTGCCAGTGCGGTAGCCAAAAACATTCAGTACTTC
CDR3 protein: CASAVAKNIQYF
D gene: -
J gene: TRBJ2-4
clone size: -
V gene: TRBV2

CDR3 DNA: TGTGCCAGCAGCTTAGCCCACGGGGATGTCTATGGCTACACCTTC
CDR3 protein: CASSLAHGDVYGYTF
D gene: -
J gene: TRBJ1-2
clone size: many
V gene: TRBV7-2

CDR3 DNA: TGTGCCAGCAGCTTGGCCGGCGGGGGCCTGCACGAGCAGTACTTC
CDR3 protein: CASSLAGGGLHEQYF
D gene: -
J gene: TRBJ2-7
clone size: few
V gene: TRBV5-4

CDR3 DNA: TGTGCCAGCAGTTACTCGACGGAGGTTACGCAGTATTTT
CDR3 protein: CASSYSTEVTQYF
D gene: -
J gene: TRBJ2-3
clone size: many
V gene: TRBV6-5

CDR3 DNA: TGCGCCAGCAGCCGGGAAGCCGGGACAGCCTACGAGCAGTACTTC
CDR3 protein: CASSREAGTAYEQYF
D gene: TRBD1
J gene: TRBJ2-7
clone size: few
V gene: TRBV5-1

CDR3 DNA: TGTGCCAGCAGCTTGGGAGCCTCAGATACGCAGTATTTT
CDR3 protein: CASSLGASDTQYF
D gene: -
J gene: TRBJ2-3
clone size: -
V gene: TRBV5-5

CDR3 DNA: TGTGCCAGCACCTCGCCAACAGCTGGGGCCAACGTCCTGACTTTC
CDR3 protein: CASTSPTAGANVLTF
D gene: -
J gene: TRBJ2-6
clone size: many
V gene: TRBV28

CDR3 DNA: TGCGCCAGCAGCCTGAGTTGGACAGGGGCGAACACCGGGGAGCTGTTTTTT
CDR3 protein: CASSLSWTGANTGELFF
D gene: TRBD1
J gene: TRBJ2-2
clone size: many
V gene: TRBV4-3

CDR3 DNA: TGCAGCGTCCCAAGGGTGTCAGGGCAGAACAATGAGCAGTTCTTC
CDR3 protein: CSVPRVSGQNNEQFF
D gene: -
J gene: TRBJ2-1
clone size: -
V gene: TRBV29-1

CDR3 DNA: TGTGCCAGCAGCTTCGGACTAGCGGGAGCTTACTACAATGAGCAGTTCTTC
CDR3 protein: CASSFGLAGAYYNEQFF
D gene: TRBD2
J gene: TRBJ2-1
clone size: many
V gene: TRBV11-1

CDR3 DNA: TGTGCCAGCAGCGACGGATCGTCAGATACGCAGTATTTT
CDR3 protein: CASSDGSSDTQYF
D gene: -
J gene: TRBJ2-3
clone size: few
V gene: TRBV9

CDR3 DNA: TGTGCCAGCCGTCGGGATGGGGCCAACGTCCTGACTTTC
CDR3 protein: CASRRDGANVLTF
D gene: -
J gene: TRBJ2-6
clone size: many
V gene: TRBV28

CDR3 DNA: TGTGCCAGCAGCTCCGGGACAGCCCCAGAGACCCAGTACTTC
CDR3 protein: CASSSGTAPETQYF
D gene: TRBD1
J gene: TRBJ2-5
clone size: many
V gene: TRBV7-2

CDR3 DNA: TGTGCCAGCAGCTCCCGGCCGGGAGCGAACTATGGCTACACCTTC
CDR3 protein: CASSSRPGANYGYTF
D gene: -
J gene: TRBJ1-2
clone size: many
V gene: TRBV7-2

CDR3 DNA: TGTGCCAGCAGCTCGGACGGAGACAGACAGTTCTTC
CDR3 protein: CASSSDGDRQFF
D gene: -
J gene: TRBJ2-1
clone size: many
V gene: TRBV7-2

CDR3 DNA: TGCAGTGCTAGCGGAAGTGTAAAAACAGATACGCAGTATTTT
CDR3 protein: CSASGSVKTDTQYF
D gene: -
J gene: TRBJ2-3
clone size: -
V gene: TRBV20-1

CDR3 DNA: TGTGCCAGCAGGATCTACAGGGAGGACGGCTACACCTTC
CDR3 protein: CASRIYREDGYTF
D gene: -
J gene: TRBJ1-2
clone size: few
V gene: TRBV2

CDR3 DNA: TGCGCCAGCAGCCTCGGGACTAGCGGGAGCTGGGATACGCAGTATTTT
CDR3 protein: CASSLGTSGSWDTQYF
D gene: TRBD2
J gene: TRBJ2-3
clone size: many
V gene: TRBV4-3

CDR3 DNA: TGCAGTGCTAGAAGACAGGGGGGAAACACCGGGGAGCTGTTTTTT
CDR3 protein: CSARRQGGNTGELFF
D gene: TRBD1
J gene: TRBJ2-2
clone size: few
V gene: TRBV20-1

CDR3 DNA: TGTGCCAGCAGCTTAAGGGGGACAGGGGATGAAAAACTGTTTTTT
CDR3 protein: CASSLRGTGDEKLFF
D gene: TRBD1
J gene: TRBJ1-4
clone size: -
V gene: TRBV7-9

CDR3 DNA: TGTGCCAGCAGCGAGACAGGGTTTTCCTACAATGAGCAGTTCTTC
CDR3 protein: CASSETGFSYNEQFF
D gene: TRBD1
J gene: TRBJ2-1
clone size: many
V gene: TRBV7-9

CDR3 DNA: TGTGCCAGCAGTTACGGGAGGCGACAAGAGACCCAGTACTTC
CDR3 protein: CASSYGRRQETQYF
D gene: -
J gene: TRBJ2-5
clone size: many
V gene: TRBV6-2/TRBV6-3

CDR3 DNA: TGTGCCAGCAGCCAGGGTCAGAACACTGAAGCTTTCTTT
CDR3 protein: CASSQGQNTEAFF
D gene: -
J gene: TRBJ1-1
clone size: few
V gene: TRBV14

CDR3 DNA: TGTGCCAGCAGCTTCGGACTCCCAGAGTTATACGAGCAGTACTTC
CDR3 protein: CASSFGLPELYEQYF
D gene: -
J gene: TRBJ2-7
clone size: many
V gene: TRBV7-2

CDR3 DNA: TGTGCCAGTAGTATGGCGGTAGCGGGGGCCACGAACACCGGGGAGCTGTTTTTT
CDR3 protein: CASSMAVAGATNTGELFF
D gene: TRBD2
J gene: TRBJ2-2
clone size: few
V gene: TRBV19

CDR3 DNA: TGTGCCAGCAGCTTAGCCGGGGGGGGTCAGGGTCAGCCCCAGCATTTT
CDR3 protein: CASSLAGGGQGQPQHF
D gene: -
J gene: TRBJ1-5
clone size: many
V gene: TRBV7-2

CDR3 DNA: TGCGCCAGCAGCCCGGCCGCGGGACTAGCGCACGAGCAGTACTTC
CDR3 protein: CASSPAAGLAHEQYF
D gene: TRBD2
J gene: TRBJ2-7
clone size: few
V gene: TRBV5-1